The rows below give T cell receptor beta chains drawn from one sample of a study of blood T cell repertoires in COVID-19. Clones were sequenced by immunoSEQ multiplex PCR, and TCRdb holds only the in-frame ones, with some missing. This sample has under 200,000 clones, with approximately 86% found just once. The sample consisted of peripheral blood. These receptors were collected from a man between 18 and 29 years old with acute or convalescent COVID-19. Both conserved end residues are part of each CDR3. D genes are given only for firm matches.

CDR3 DNA | CDR3 protein | J gene | D gene | V gene
TGTGCCAGCAGCTTGTCAGGGTATTATCACACCTTC | CASSLSGYYHTF | TRBJ1-2 | NA | TRBV5-5
TGTGCCAGCAGTTGGTTGAGGACTAACTATGGCTACACCTTC | CASSWLRTNYGYTF | TRBJ1-2 | NA | TRBV28
TGTGCCAGCAGCCAGGGAGGCGGGACTCAGCCCCAGCATTTT | CASSQGGGTQPQHF | TRBJ1-5 | NA | TRBV3-1/TRBV3-2
TGTGCCACCACAGGACAGGGGGCGAGGAATGAGCAGTTCTTC | CATTGQGARNEQFF | TRBJ2-1 | TRBD1 | TRBV24-1
TGCAGCGTTGGGAGGGGACAGAATACTAACTATGGCTACACCTTC | CSVGRGQNTNYGYTF | TRBJ1-2 | TRBD1 | TRBV29-1
TGTGCCAGCAGTTTCGGCAGGGGGGCTGAAGCTTTCTTT | CASSFGRGAEAFF | TRBJ1-1 | TRBD1 | TRBV12-3/TRBV12-4
TGTGCCAGCAGCCGAGCAGGGGGCTGGGAGCAGTTCTTC | CASSRAGGWEQFF | TRBJ2-1 | TRBD1 | TRBV5-6
TGTGCCTGGAGTGTACTAGGGAACACCGGGGAGCTGTTTTTT | CAWSVLGNTGELFF | TRBJ2-2 | NA | TRBV30
TGTGCCAGTAGCCAGACAGGGTTTTTTGAAAAACTGTTTTTT | CASSQTGFFEKLFF | TRBJ1-4 | TRBD1 | TRBV19
TGTGCCACCAGCAGAAACCCTGACAGCTACCAAGAGACCCAGTACTTC | CATSRNPDSYQETQYF | TRBJ2-5 | NA | TRBV15
TGTGCCTGGAGGGAGCAGGGGGACGAGCAGTACTTC | CAWREQGDEQYF | TRBJ2-7 | TRBD1 | TRBV30
TGTGCCAGCATCCAGACGCTCGGGAAATTGGTGAATGAGCAGTTCTTC | CASIQTLGKLVNEQFF | TRBJ2-1 | NA | TRBV7-8
TGTGCCAGCAGCTTACTCCCGAACACTGAAGCTTTCTTT | CASSLLPNTEAFF | TRBJ1-1 | NA | TRBV7-3
TGTGCCAGCAGTTACTCGAAAGAGATTCGATCCACTGAAGCTTTCTTT | CASSYSKEIRSTEAFF | TRBJ1-1 | NA | TRBV6-5
TGCGCCAGCAGCTCGCAGGGGGCAGGTTTAGATACGCAGTATTTT | CASSSQGAGLDTQYF | TRBJ2-3 | TRBD1 | TRBV4-1
TGTGCCAGTAGTCTCCGGGCTAGCGGGGGGGCCGACACCGGGGAGCTGTTTTTT | CASSLRASGGADTGELFF | TRBJ2-2 | TRBD2 | TRBV19
TGTGCCAGCAGTTTATATTATGGGGGGGAGACCCAGTACTTC | CASSLYYGGETQYF | TRBJ2-5 | NA | TRBV27
TGTGCCAGCAGCCAGAATACGGGGTCTAACACAGATACGCAGTATTTT | CASSQNTGSNTDTQYF | TRBJ2-3 | NA | TRBV3-1/TRBV3-2
TGTGCCAGCAGCGTAGGACAGACAAACACTGAAGCTTTCTTT | CASSVGQTNTEAFF | TRBJ1-1 | NA | TRBV9
TGTGCCAGCACCCCTGAGGGCCTCCAGGCCCAGTACTTC | CASTPEGLQAQYF | TRBJ2-5 | NA | TRBV12-3/TRBV12-4
TGTGCCAGCACCCCTGGGGGGACAGGGCCCCAGCCCCAGCATTTT | CASTPGGTGPQPQHF | TRBJ1-5 | TRBD1 | TRBV6-5
TGTGCCACCAGCAGAGATGGGCGGGGAATTAGCAATCAGCCCCAGCATTTT | CATSRDGRGISNQPQHF | TRBJ1-5 | NA | TRBV15
TGTGCCAGCAGCCCTCGGACAGGGAATCAGCCCCAGCATTTT | CASSPRTGNQPQHF | TRBJ1-5 | TRBD1 | TRBV5-6
TGTGCCAGCAGCGCCACAGAGAACTCTGGGGCCAACGTCCTGACTTTC | CASSATENSGANVLTF | TRBJ2-6 | NA | TRBV7-9
TGTGCCAGTACCGGGGGTGGGGGTCGGACTGAAGCTTTCTTT | CASTGGGGRTEAFF | TRBJ1-1 | NA | TRBV19
TGCGCCAGCAGTGTAGGGGGGACCCAGTACTTC | CASSVGGTQYF | TRBJ2-5 | NA | TRBV10-1
TGTGCCAGCAGCCAAGGTGAACCGGGGGCCTACGAGCAGTACTTC | CASSQGEPGAYEQYF | TRBJ2-7 | NA | TRBV4-2
TGTGCCAGCAGCAAAACAGGGAACACCGGGGAGCTGTTTTTT | CASSKTGNTGELFF | TRBJ2-2 | NA | TRBV12-1
TGTGCCACCAGTGATTTGCGGGGATTAGCGGGGGGGTTCACCGGGGAGCTGTTTTTT | CATSDLRGLAGGFTGELFF | TRBJ2-2 | TRBD2 | TRBV24-1